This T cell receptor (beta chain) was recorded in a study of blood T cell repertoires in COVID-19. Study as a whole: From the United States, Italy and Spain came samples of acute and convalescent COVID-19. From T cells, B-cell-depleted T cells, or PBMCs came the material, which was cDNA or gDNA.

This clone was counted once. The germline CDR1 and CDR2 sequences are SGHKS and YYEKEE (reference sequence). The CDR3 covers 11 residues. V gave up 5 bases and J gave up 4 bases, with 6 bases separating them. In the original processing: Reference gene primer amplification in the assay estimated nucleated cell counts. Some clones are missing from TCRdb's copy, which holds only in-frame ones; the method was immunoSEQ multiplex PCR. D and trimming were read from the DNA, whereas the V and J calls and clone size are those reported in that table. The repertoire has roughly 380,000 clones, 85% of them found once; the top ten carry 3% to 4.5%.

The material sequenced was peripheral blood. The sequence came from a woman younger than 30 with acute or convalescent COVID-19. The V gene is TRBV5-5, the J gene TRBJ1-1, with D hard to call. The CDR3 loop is CASRLATEAFF. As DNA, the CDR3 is TGTGCCAGCAGACTTGCCACTGAAGCTTTCTTT.